One and the same sample provided the 3 T cell receptor beta chains below, sequenced in a study of Ad26.COV2.S vaccination and SARS-CoV-2 variants. The data were produced by immunoSEQ multiplex PCR, yet TCRdb's version contains in-frame clones alone and is incomplete. The sample includes about 350,000 clones, roughly 84% seen only once; the top ten take roughly 3.5%. Specified treatment: some 19 received Ad26.COV2.S at low or high dose, single or two shots; five or six received placebo; per-sample allocation not given. Repertoires come from day 63 after the first vaccine or placebo injection. The sample here was peripheral blood, taken in a trial of Ad26.COV2.S vaccine versus placebo. Source of these receptors: a person between 18 and 59 years old who received the Ad26.COV2.S COVID-19 vaccine or a placebo.

This clone was detected once. This chain uses TRBV28 with TRBJ1-1; 7 bases align to TRBD1. The length of the CDR3 is 15 residues. V shed 5 bases and J 9 bases; nucleotides not matched to a gene: 15. Per germline, CDR1 MDHEN and CDR2 SYDVKM. The CDR3: CASSRPPGQQHKAFF. The DNA for the CDR3 is TGTGCCAGCAGTCGTCCCCCGGGACAGCAGCATAAAGCTTTCTTT.

This clone has more than one count but fewer than ten. This chain connects TRBV10-1 to TRBJ1-6; D unresolved. V lost 8 bases and J 0 bases, leaving 14 bases between the germline ends. This CDR3 contains 16 residues. Per germline, CDR1 WNHNN and CDR2 SYGVQD (reference sequence). CDR3 residues: CASYIGPSSYNSPLHF. In nucleotides, the CDR3 is TGCGCCAGCTATATCGGGCCTAGCTCCTATAATTCACCCCTCCACTTT.

The chain uses TRBV7-2 and TRBJ2-5; 12 bases map to TRBD2. This CDR3 has 14 amino acids. The junction had 12 bases not matched to a gene; V was cut back by 6 bases and J by 13 bases. CDR1 is SGHTA, CDR2 FQGNSA, per germline. This CDR3 reads CASRTQTSGGFGYF. The CDR3 DNA sequence: TGTGCCAGCAGAACGCAGACTAGCGGGGGATTCGGGTACTTC.